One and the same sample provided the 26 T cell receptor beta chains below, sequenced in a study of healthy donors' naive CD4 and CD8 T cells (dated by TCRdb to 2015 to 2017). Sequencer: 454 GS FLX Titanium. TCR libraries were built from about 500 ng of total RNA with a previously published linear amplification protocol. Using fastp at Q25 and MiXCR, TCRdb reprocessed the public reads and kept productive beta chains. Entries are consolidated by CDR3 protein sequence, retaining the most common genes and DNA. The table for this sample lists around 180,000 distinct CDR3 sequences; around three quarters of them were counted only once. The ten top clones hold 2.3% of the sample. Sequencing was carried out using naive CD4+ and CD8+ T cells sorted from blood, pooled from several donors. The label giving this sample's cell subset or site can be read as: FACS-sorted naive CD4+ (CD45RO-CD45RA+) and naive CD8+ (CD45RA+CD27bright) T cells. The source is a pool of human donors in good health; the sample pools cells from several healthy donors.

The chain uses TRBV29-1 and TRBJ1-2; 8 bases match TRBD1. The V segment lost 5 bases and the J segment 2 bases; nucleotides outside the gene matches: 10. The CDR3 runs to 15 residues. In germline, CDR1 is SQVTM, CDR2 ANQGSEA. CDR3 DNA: TGCAGCGTTACCGGACAGGGCAAGAGCAACTATGGCTACACCTTC. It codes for CSVTGQGKSNYGYTF.

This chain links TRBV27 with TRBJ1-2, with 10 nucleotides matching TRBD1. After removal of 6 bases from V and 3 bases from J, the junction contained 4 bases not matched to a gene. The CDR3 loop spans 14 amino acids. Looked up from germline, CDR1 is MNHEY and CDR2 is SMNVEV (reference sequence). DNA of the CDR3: TGTGCCAGCAGCTGGACAGGGGGGCACTATGGCTACACCTTC. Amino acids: CASSWTGGHYGYTF.

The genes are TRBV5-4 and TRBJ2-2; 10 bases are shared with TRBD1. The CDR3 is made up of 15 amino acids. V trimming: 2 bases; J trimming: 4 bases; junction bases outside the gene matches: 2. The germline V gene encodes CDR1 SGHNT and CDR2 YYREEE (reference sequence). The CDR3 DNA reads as TGTGCCAGCAGCTTCGGGACAGGGGTCACCGGGGAGCTGTTTTTT. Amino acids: CASSFGTGVTGELFF.

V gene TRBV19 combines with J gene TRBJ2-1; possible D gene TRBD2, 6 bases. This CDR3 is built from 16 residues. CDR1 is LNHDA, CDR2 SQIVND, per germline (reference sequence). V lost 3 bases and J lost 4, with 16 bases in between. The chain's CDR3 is CASSMSVKRVYNEQFF. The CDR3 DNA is TGTGCCAGTAGTATGTCTGTTAAGCGGGTTTACAATGAGCAGTTCTTC.

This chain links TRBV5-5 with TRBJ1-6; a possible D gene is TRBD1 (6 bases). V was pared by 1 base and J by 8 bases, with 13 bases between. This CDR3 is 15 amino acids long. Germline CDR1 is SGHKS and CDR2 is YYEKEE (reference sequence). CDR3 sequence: CASSLFQGLDSPLHF. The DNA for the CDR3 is TGTGCCAGCAGCTTGTTTCAGGGGTTGGATTCACCCCTCCACTTT.

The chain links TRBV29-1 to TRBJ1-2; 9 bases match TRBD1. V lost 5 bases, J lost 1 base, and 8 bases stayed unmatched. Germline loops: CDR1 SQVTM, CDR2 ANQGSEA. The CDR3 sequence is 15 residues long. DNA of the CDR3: TGCAGCGTTTGGGGGACAGGGATCAGTAACTATGGCTACACCTTC. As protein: CSVWGTGISNYGYTF.

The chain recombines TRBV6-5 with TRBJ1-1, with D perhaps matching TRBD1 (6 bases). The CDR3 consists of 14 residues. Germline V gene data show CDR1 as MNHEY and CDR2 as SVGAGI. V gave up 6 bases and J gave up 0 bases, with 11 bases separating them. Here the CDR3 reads CASSNREMNTEAFF. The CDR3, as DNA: TGTGCCAGCAGCAACAGGGAGATGAACACTGAAGCTTTCTTT.

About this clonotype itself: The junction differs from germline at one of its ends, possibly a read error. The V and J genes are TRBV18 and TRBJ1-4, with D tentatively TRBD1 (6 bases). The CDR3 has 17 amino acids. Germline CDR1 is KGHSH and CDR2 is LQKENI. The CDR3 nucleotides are TGTGCCAACTCACCGCGGGGGATCGGACAGTGGGTTGAAAAACTGTTTTTT. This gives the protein CANSPRGIGQWVEKLFF.

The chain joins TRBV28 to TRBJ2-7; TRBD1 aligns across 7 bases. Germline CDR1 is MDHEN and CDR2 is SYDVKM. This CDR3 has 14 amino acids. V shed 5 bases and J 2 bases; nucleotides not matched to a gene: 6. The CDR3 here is CASSIDRVAYEQYF. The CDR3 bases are TGTGCCAGCAGTATCGACAGGGTGGCCTACGAGCAGTACTTC. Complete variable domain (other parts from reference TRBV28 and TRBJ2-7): DVKVTQSSRYLVKRTGEKVFLECVQDMDHENMFWYRQDPGLGLRLIYFSYDVKMKEKGDIPEGYSVSREKKERFSLILESASTNQTSMYLCASSIDRVAYEQYFGPGTRLTVT.

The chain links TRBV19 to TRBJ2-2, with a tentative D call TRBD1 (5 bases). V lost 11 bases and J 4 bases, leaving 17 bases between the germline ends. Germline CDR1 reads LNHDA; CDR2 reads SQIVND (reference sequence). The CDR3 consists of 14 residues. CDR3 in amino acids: CASERGTRTGELFF. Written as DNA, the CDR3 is TGTGCCTCAGAAAGGGGCACACGCACCGGGGAGCTGTTTTTT.

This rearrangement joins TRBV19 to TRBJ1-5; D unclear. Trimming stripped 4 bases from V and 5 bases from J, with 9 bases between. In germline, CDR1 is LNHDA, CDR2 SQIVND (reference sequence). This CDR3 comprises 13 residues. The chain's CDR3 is CASSTLTYQPQHF. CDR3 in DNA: TGTGCCAGTAGTACCCTTACCTATCAGCCCCAGCATTTT.

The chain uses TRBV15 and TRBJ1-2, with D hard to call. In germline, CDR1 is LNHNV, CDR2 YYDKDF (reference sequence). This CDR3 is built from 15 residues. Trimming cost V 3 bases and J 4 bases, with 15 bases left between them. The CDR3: CATSSENPYAYGYTF. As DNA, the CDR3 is TGTGCCACCAGCAGCGAGAATCCATACGCCTATGGCTACACCTTC. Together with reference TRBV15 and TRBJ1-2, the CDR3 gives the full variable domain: DAMVIQNPRYQVTQFGKPVTLSCSQTLNHNVMYWYQQKSSQAPKLLFHYYDKDFNNEADTPDNFQSRRPNTSFCFLDIRSPGLGDTAMYLCATSSENPYAYGYTFGSGTRLTVV.

The CDR3 loop reads CSVEYRTQYF. In DNA, the CDR3 is TGCAGCGTTGAATATCGGACCCAGTACTTC. This chain links TRBV29-1 with TRBJ2-5; D unclear. The CDR3 loop spans 10 amino acids. V was clipped by 2 bases and J by 7 bases, with 5 bases between them. Per germline, CDR1 SQVTM and CDR2 ANQGSEA.

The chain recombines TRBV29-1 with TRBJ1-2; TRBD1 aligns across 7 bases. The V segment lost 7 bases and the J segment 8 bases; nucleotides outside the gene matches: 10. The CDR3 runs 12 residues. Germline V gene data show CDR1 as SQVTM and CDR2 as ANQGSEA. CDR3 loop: CSAEGGGEGYTF. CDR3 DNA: TGCAGCGCCGAAGGAGGGGGCGAGGGCTACACCTTC.

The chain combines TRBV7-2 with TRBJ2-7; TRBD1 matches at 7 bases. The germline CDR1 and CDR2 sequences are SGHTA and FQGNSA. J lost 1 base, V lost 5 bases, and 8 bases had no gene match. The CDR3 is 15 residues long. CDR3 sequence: CASSLTPGQSYEQYF. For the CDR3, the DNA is TGTGCCAGCAGCCTCACTCCGGGACAGTCCTACGAGCAGTACTTC. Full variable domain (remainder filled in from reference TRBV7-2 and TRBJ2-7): GAGVSQSPSNKVTEKGKDVELRCDPISGHTALYWYRQSLGQGLEFLIYFQGNSAPDKSGLPSDRFSAERTGGSVSTLTIQRTQQEDSAVYLCASSLTPGQSYEQYFGPGTRLTVT.

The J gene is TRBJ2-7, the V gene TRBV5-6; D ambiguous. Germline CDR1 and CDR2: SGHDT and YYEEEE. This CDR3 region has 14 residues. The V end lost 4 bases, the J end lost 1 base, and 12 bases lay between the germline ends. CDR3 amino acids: CASSEDLTSYEQYF. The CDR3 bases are TGTGCCAGCAGCGAGGACCTTACGTCCTACGAGCAGTACTTC.

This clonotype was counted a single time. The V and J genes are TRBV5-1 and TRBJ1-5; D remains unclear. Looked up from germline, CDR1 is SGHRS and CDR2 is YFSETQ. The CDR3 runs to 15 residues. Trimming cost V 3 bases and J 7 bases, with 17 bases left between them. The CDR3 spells CASSWEGGFGQPQHF. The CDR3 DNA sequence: TGCGCCAGCAGCTGGGAGGGAGGGTTTGGACAGCCCCAGCATTTT.

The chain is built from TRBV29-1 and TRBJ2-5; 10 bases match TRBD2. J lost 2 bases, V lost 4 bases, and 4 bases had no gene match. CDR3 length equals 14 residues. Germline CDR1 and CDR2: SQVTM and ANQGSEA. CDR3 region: CSVGLAGAQETQYF. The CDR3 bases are TGCAGCGTTGGGCTAGCGGGAGCTCAAGAGACCCAGTACTTC.

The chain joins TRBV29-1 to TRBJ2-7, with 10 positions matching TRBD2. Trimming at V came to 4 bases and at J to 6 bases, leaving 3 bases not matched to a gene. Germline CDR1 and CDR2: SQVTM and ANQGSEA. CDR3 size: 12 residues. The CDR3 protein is CSVGGTSVEQYF. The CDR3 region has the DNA TGCAGCGTTGGAGGGACTAGCGTCGAGCAGTACTTC.

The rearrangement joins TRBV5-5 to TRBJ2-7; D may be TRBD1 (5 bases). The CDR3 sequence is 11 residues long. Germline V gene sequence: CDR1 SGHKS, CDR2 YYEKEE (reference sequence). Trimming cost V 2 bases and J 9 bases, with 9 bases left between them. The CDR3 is CASSFDSPQYF. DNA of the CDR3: TGTGCCAGCAGCTTCGACAGTCCGCAGTACTTC.

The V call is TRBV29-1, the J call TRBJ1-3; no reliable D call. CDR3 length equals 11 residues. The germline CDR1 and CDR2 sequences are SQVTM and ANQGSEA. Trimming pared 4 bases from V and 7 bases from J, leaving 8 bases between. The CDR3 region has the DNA TGCAGCGTTGGGGGTGGGAACACCATATATTTT. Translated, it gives CSVGGGNTIYF. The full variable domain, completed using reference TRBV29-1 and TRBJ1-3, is SAVISQKPSRDICQRGTSLTIQCQVDSQVTMMFWYRQQPGQSLTLIATANQGSEATYESGFVIDKFPISRPNLTFSTLTVSNMSPEDSSIYLCSVGGGNTIYFGEGSWLTVV.

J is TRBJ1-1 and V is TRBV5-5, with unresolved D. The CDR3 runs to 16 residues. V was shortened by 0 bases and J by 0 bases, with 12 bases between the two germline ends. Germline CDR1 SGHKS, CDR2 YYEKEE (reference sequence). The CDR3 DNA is TGTGCCAGCAGCTTGGCCGACGGAACCATGAACACTGAAGCTTTCTTT. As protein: CASSLADGTMNTEAFF.

The DNA of the CDR3 is TGTGCCAGCAGCTCTAACTATCGAGGAGAGACCCAGTACTTC. It is translated as CASSSNYRGETQYF. The chain is built from TRBV5-6 and TRBJ2-5, with D unclear. This CDR3 contains 14 residues. CDR1 is SGHDT, CDR2 YYEEEE, per germline. V was pared by 3 bases and J by 4 bases, with 13 bases between.

The CDR3 DNA sequence: TGTGCCAGCAGCTTACTCGGGGGATCAGATACGCAGTATTTT. Encoded protein: CASSLLGGSDTQYF. This chain uses TRBV5-5 with TRBJ2-3, with TRBD2 as a possible D gene (6 bases). There are 14 residues in the CDR3. Trimming pared 2 bases from V and 4 bases from J, leaving 11 bases between. The germline V gene has CDR1 SGHKS and CDR2 YYEKEE (reference sequence).

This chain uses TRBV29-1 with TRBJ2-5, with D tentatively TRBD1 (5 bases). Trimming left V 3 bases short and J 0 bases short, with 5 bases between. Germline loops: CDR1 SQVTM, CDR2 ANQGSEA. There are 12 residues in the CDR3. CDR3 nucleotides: TGCAGCGTTGAGGACAACCAAGAGACCCAGTACTTC. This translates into CSVEDNQETQYF.

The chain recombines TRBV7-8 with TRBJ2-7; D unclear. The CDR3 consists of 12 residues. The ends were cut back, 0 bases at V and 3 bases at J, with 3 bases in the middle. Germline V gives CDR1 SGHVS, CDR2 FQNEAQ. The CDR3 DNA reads TGTGCCAGCAGCTTAGCGAACTACGAGCAGTACTTC. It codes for CASSLANYEQYF.